The rows below give T cell receptor beta chains drawn from one sample of a study of graft-versus-host responses after intestinal transplantation. The method was immunoSEQ multiplex PCR; TCRdb's version includes in-frame clones alone and lacks a portion of them. The table records about 24,000 clones, approximately 85% of them present only once. This specimen consisted of PBMCs, obtained more than 450 days after intestinal transplant. All receptors come from a human patient who received an intestinal transplant, so some T cells may come from the graft donor. The CDR3 runs from the conserved cysteine through the conserved F or W. D genes are given only for firm matches. The size field is filled for only some rows; it gives once, few, many or a size class.

V gene,clone size,D gene,J gene,CDR3 DNA,CDR3 protein
TRBV18,.,.,TRBJ1-1,TGTGCCAGCTCACTACAGGAGAACACTGAAGCTTTCTTT,CASSLQENTEAFF
TRBV11-2,.,.,TRBJ2-1,TGTGCCAGCAGCTCTAACCCCCGAGCGCAGTTCTTC,CASSSNPRAQFF
TRBV19,.,.,TRBJ2-1,TGTGCCAGTAGTACTCAAGAGGGTTTACCCTACAATGAGCAGTTCTTC,CASSTQEGLPYNEQFF
TRBV18,.,.,TRBJ1-2,TGTGCCAGCGGACAGACAATAGACTATGGCTACACCTTC,CASGQTIDYGYTF
TRBV2,.,TRBD1,TRBJ1-1,TGTGCCATCGACAGGGATCGTACTGAAGCTTTCTTT,CAIDRDRTEAFF
TRBV25-1,few,TRBD2,TRBJ2-7,TGTGCCAGCAGGGCAAGACTAGCGGGAGTGGGCGAGCAGTACTTC,CASRARLAGVGEQYF
TRBV7-9,.,.,TRBJ2-5,TGTGCCAGCAGCCGGGACACCCAAGAGACCCAGTACTTC,CASSRDTQETQYF
TRBV6-4,few,.,TRBJ1-1,TGTGCCAGCAGCCTCGAGGGGAACACTGAAGCTTTCTTT,CASSLEGNTEAFF
TRBV4-1,.,.,TRBJ1-5,TGCGCCAGCAGCCAAGATATTCAGGGGCATCAGCCCCAGCATTTT,CASSQDIQGHQPQHF
TRBV20-1,.,.,TRBJ1-3,TGCAGTGCCGGATCGTGGAACACCATATATTTT,CSAGSWNTIYF
TRBV5-1,few,.,TRBJ2-3,TGCGCCAGCAGCGGGGGAATTACGGGCACAGATACGCAGTATTTT,CASSGGITGTDTQYF
TRBV11-2,.,TRBD1,TRBJ1-3,TGTGCCAGCAGCTTATCCTGGGACAGCTCTGGAAGCACCATATATTTT,CASSLSWDSSGSTIYF
TRBV18,few,TRBD1,TRBJ2-7,TGTGCCAGCTCACGGATAGGGACAGGGATCGCCTACGAGCAGTACTTC,CASSRIGTGIAYEQYF
TRBV7-2,.,TRBD1,TRBJ2-7,TGTGCCAGCAGCTGGACAGGGTTAGGGTCATACGAGCAGTACTTC,CASSWTGLGSYEQYF
TRBV6-1,.,.,TRBJ2-2,TGTGCCAGCAGTGAACAGGACACCGGGGAGCTGTTTTTT,CASSEQDTGELFF
TRBV7-3,.,.,TRBJ2-1,TGTGCCAGCAGCTACGGGCCATTCTACAATGAGCAGTTCTTC,CASSYGPFYNEQFF
TRBV4-1,.,TRBD1,TRBJ1-2,TGCGCCAGCAGCCAGGAACCCGGGACAGGGCATGGCTACACCTTC,CASSQEPGTGHGYTF
TRBV4-1,.,.,TRBJ1-1,TGCGCCAGCAGCCCCATAGGCGAAGTCATGAACACTGAAGCTTTCTTT,CASSPIGEVMNTEAFF
TRBV5-1,few,.,TRBJ2-5,TGCGCCAGCAGCTCGGAAGGGGAGACCCAGTACTTC,CASSSEGETQYF
TRBV7-3,.,TRBD2,TRBJ2-7,TGTGCCAGCAGCCTACGACTTAGCGGGAGAGCCTACGAGCAGTACTTC,CASSLRLSGRAYEQYF
TRBV6-6,.,TRBD1,TRBJ2-3,TGTGCCAGCAGGTGGGACAGCAGCACAGATACGCAGTATTTT,CASRWDSSTDTQYF
TRBV5-1,.,TRBD2,TRBJ2-7,TGCGCCAGCAGCCTCGGACTAGCGGGAGTGATGGACGAGCAGTACTTC,CASSLGLAGVMDEQYF
TRBV30,.,TRBD2,TRBJ2-3,TGTGCCTGGAGTGTACTAGCGGGAGGACACACAGATACGCAGTATTTT,CAWSVLAGGHTDTQYF
TRBV14,.,.,TRBJ1-1,TGTGCCAGCAGCCGGATCGCGAGCACTGAAGCTTTCTTT,CASSRIASTEAFF